This is a list of T cell receptor beta chains from one sample in a study of T cell changes during pregnancy in multiple sclerosis. The data were produced by immunoSEQ multiplex PCR, yet TCRdb's version contains in-frame clones alone and is incomplete. The repertoire holds around 75,000 clones, with approximately 95% as singletons. Sequenced material: CD4+ T cells from peripheral blood mononuclear cells, taken after pregnancy. These receptors were obtained from a female donor with multiple sclerosis, enrolled in a pregnancy study. CDR3s include the opening cysteine and the closing phenylalanine or tryptophan. A D gene is named only where the DNA matches it firmly. Size tells how often a clone was seen (once, few, many) or the class of an expanded clone, and some rows leave it out.

j_call: TRBJ1-3
clone_size: -
d_call: TRBD1
v_call: TRBV5-1
cdr3_nt: TGCGCCAGCAGCACCACCACAGGGGGCCCTGGAAACACCATATATTTT
cdr3_aa: CASSTTTGGPGNTIYF

j_call: TRBJ2-5
clone_size: -
d_call: -
v_call: TRBV7-2
cdr3_nt: TGTGCCAGCAGCTTGGCCCCAGGGGCTGGGGAGACCCAGTACTTC
cdr3_aa: CASSLAPGAGETQYF

j_call: TRBJ2-2
clone_size: -
d_call: TRBD2
v_call: TRBV7-2
cdr3_nt: TGTGCCAGCAGCTTAGGTTTTTCTAGCGGGAGAACCGGGGAGCTGTTTTTT
cdr3_aa: CASSLGFSSGRTGELFF

j_call: TRBJ1-5
clone_size: -
d_call: -
v_call: TRBV2
cdr3_nt: TGTGCCAGCAGAGAACAGGGTAGCAATCAGCCCCAGCATTTT
cdr3_aa: CASREQGSNQPQHF

j_call: TRBJ1-4
clone_size: -
d_call: -
v_call: TRBV7-9
cdr3_nt: TGTGCCAGCGTCGGCGGGGGTGCAACTAATGAAAAACTGTTTTTT
cdr3_aa: CASVGGGATNEKLFF

j_call: TRBJ1-3
clone_size: -
d_call: -
v_call: TRBV19
cdr3_nt: TGTGCCAGTACCGTTAACTCTGGAAACACCATATATTTT
cdr3_aa: CASTVNSGNTIYF

j_call: TRBJ2-1
clone_size: -
d_call: -
v_call: TRBV28
cdr3_nt: TGTGCCAGCAGTCGACTGAACCCCAATGAGCAGTTCTTC
cdr3_aa: CASSRLNPNEQFF

j_call: TRBJ1-3
clone_size: once
d_call: -
v_call: TRBV28
cdr3_nt: TGTGCCAGCAGTTTATTGAGCTCTGGAAACACCATATATTTT
cdr3_aa: CASSLLSSGNTIYF

j_call: TRBJ1-2
clone_size: -
d_call: TRBD1
v_call: TRBV30
cdr3_nt: TGTGCCTGGAGTGTCGGACAGGGTACTATTAACTATGGCTACACCTTC
cdr3_aa: CAWSVGQGTINYGYTF

j_call: TRBJ1-1
clone_size: -
d_call: -
v_call: TRBV28
cdr3_nt: TGTGCCAGCAGTTTCGGGAGGAAGGGAAAACTGAACACTGAAGCTTTCTTT
cdr3_aa: CASSFGRKGKLNTEAFF

j_call: TRBJ2-1
clone_size: -
d_call: -
v_call: TRBV7-6
cdr3_nt: TGTGCCAGCAGCCCGCACCCTAGCAATGAGCAGTTCTTC
cdr3_aa: CASSPHPSNEQFF

j_call: TRBJ2-7
clone_size: -
d_call: -
v_call: TRBV4-2
cdr3_nt: TGTGCCAGCAGCCAAGATCCGGACGGGAGCCACGAGCAGTACTTC
cdr3_aa: CASSQDPDGSHEQYF

j_call: TRBJ1-1
clone_size: -
d_call: TRBD1
v_call: TRBV20-1
cdr3_nt: TGCAGTGTCTCGACAGGGTCGAGATCTTTCTTT
cdr3_aa: CSVSTGSRSFF

j_call: TRBJ2-1
clone_size: -
d_call: TRBD1
v_call: TRBV29-1
cdr3_nt: TGCAGCTTAATAACAGGGGGTTCAGGTGAGCAGTTCTTC
cdr3_aa: CSLITGGSGEQFF

j_call: TRBJ1-1
clone_size: -
d_call: TRBD1
v_call: TRBV4-1
cdr3_nt: TGCGCCAGCAGCCCCGCGGTGGGACAGACGAACACTGAAGCTTTCTTT
cdr3_aa: CASSPAVGQTNTEAFF

j_call: TRBJ2-2
clone_size: -
d_call: -
v_call: TRBV15
cdr3_nt: TGTGCCACCAGCAGAGATTCAGGGCACGGGGAGCTGTTTTTT
cdr3_aa: CATSRDSGHGELFF

j_call: TRBJ1-1
clone_size: few
d_call: -
v_call: TRBV2
cdr3_nt: TGTGCCAGCAGTCGTAAACGGGAGAACACTGAAGCTTTCTTT
cdr3_aa: CASSRKRENTEAFF

j_call: TRBJ1-1
clone_size: -
d_call: -
v_call: TRBV6-5
cdr3_nt: TGTGCCAGCAGTTACTGGTCAGGGGACACTGAAGCTTTCTTT
cdr3_aa: CASSYWSGDTEAFF

j_call: TRBJ2-7
clone_size: -
d_call: TRBD1
v_call: TRBV9
cdr3_nt: TGTGCCAGCAGCCCCCGGACAGGGAGGTACTACGAGCAGTACTTC
cdr3_aa: CASSPRTGRYYEQYF

j_call: TRBJ2-7
clone_size: -
d_call: TRBD1
v_call: TRBV11-3
cdr3_nt: TGTGCCAGCAGCCCGGGGACAGGGGGCGAGCAGTACTTC
cdr3_aa: CASSPGTGGEQYF

j_call: TRBJ1-1
clone_size: -
d_call: TRBD1
v_call: TRBV28
cdr3_nt: TGTGCCACCTGCGTAGAAACGACAGGGTGGAACACTGAAGCTTTCTTT
cdr3_aa: CATCVETTGWNTEAFF

j_call: TRBJ1-1
clone_size: -
d_call: -
v_call: TRBV6-5
cdr3_nt: TGTGCCAGCAGTTTCAAGAACACTGAAGCTTTCTTT
cdr3_aa: CASSFKNTEAFF

j_call: TRBJ1-4
clone_size: -
d_call: -
v_call: TRBV10-2
cdr3_nt: TGCGCCAGCAGTGAGGCGGAAAGGGGAGGACTGTTTTTT
cdr3_aa: CASSEAERGGLFF

j_call: TRBJ1-1
clone_size: few
d_call: -
v_call: TRBV5-1
cdr3_nt: TGCGCCAGCAGCTTGGTTAGGGGTACCGCCATGAACACTGAAGCTTTCTTT
cdr3_aa: CASSLVRGTAMNTEAFF

j_call: TRBJ2-1
clone_size: -
d_call: -
v_call: TRBV7-6
cdr3_nt: TGTGCCAGCCAGGCGGGCGAAGCGAACAATGAGCAGTTCTTC
cdr3_aa: CASQAGEANNEQFF